One and the same sample provided the 23 T cell receptor beta chains below, sequenced in a study of blood T cell repertoires in COVID-19 (dated by TCRdb to the early 2020s). Library generation was performed with the immunoSEQ multiplex PCR assay. This is the immuneACCESS table as TCRdb keeps it, with only in-frame sequences that have V and J called. A part of the clones is gone; compared with another copy, unresolved V genes explain less than half, and the rest is unexplained. In this sample the table shows fewer than 250,000 clones, around nine tenths of which occur a single time. About 2.5% of the sample belongs to the ten largest clones. What was sequenced was peripheral blood. These receptors came from a woman in her fifties or sixties with acute or convalescent COVID-19.

This chain connects TRBV2 to TRBJ1-4; 8 bases match TRBD1. CDR3 length: 15 amino acids. Looked up from germline, CDR1 is SNHLY and CDR2 is FYNNEI. The junction had 8 bases not matched to a gene; V was cut back by 7 bases and J by 4 bases. CDR3 nucleotides: TGTGCCAGCACTAGAGACAGGGGAGTTAATGAAAAACTGTTTTTT. Its translation is CASTRDRGVNEKLFF.

The rearrangement uses TRBV19 and TRBJ1-6; D is uncertain. Germline lookup yields CDR1 LNHDA and CDR2 SQIVND (reference sequence). This CDR3 is built from 14 residues. The ends were cut back, 5 bases at V and 8 bases at J, with 13 bases in the middle. CDR3 in amino acids: CASSVDPGDSPLHF. CDR3 DNA: TGTGCCAGTAGTGTTGACCCCGGGGATTCACCCCTCCACTTT.

The J gene is TRBJ2-5, the V gene TRBV5-5, with 16 bases lining up with TRBD2. The CDR3 contains 16 residues. V shed 4 bases and J 4 bases; nucleotides not matched to a gene: 4. Germline CDR1 reads SGHKS; CDR2 reads YYEKEE (reference sequence). CDR3 nucleotide sequence: TGTGCCAGCAGCCCGGGACTAGCGGGGGGGCCAGAGACCCAGTACTTC. This sequence encodes CASSPGLAGGPETQYF.

Points on this clone: The same CDR3 arises from other DNA sequences in this sample as well. This chain connects TRBV10-3 to TRBJ2-2, with D possibly TRBD1 on 6 matching bases. CDR1 ENHRY and CDR2 SYGVKD come from the germline V gene. The V end lost 3 bases, the J end lost 3 bases, and 8 bases lay between the germline ends. The CDR3 has 14 residues. The DNA for the CDR3 is TGTGCCATCAGTGATGCAGGGGACACCGGGGAGCTGTTTTTT. This gives the protein CAISDAGDTGELFF.

The rearrangement links TRBV18 to TRBJ2-7, with TRBD2 identical over 7 bases. V shed 3 bases and J 0 bases; nucleotides not matched to a gene: 5. Germline CDR1 reads KGHSH; CDR2 reads LQKENI. The CDR3 contains 15 residues. The CDR3 region has the DNA TGTGCCAGCTCACCGCGGTCTAGCGGCTCCTACGAGCAGTACTTC. Amino acid sequence: CASSPRSSGSYEQYF.

J is TRBJ1-2 and V is TRBV7-3; D is uncertain. In germline, CDR1 is SGHTA, CDR2 FQGTGA. The CDR3 is made up of 12 amino acids. The V gene lost 5 bases and the J gene lost 4 bases, with 8 bases spanning the gap. In DNA, the CDR3 is TGTGCCAGCAGCCCCGGTGGCTATGGCTACACCTTC. It codes for CASSPGGYGYTF.

The V call is TRBV9, the J call TRBJ2-7; 7 nucleotides agree with TRBD1. Per germline, CDR1 SGDLS and CDR2 YYNGEE. The V gene end was trimmed by 4 bases and the J gene end by 4 bases; junction bases not matched to a gene: 11. This CDR3 is 15 amino acids long. The CDR3 loop reads CASSRDRAGPYEQYF. CDR3 in DNA: TGTGCCAGCAGCAGAGACAGGGCAGGGCCTTACGAGCAGTACTTC. Full variable domain (rest looked up from reference TRBV9 and TRBJ2-7): DSGVTQTPKHLITATGQRVTLRCSPRSGDLSVYWYQQSLDQGLQFLIQYYNGEERAKGNILERFSAQQFPDLHSELNLSSLELGDSALYFCASSRDRAGPYEQYFGPGTRLTVT.

This clone was counted only a few times. The rearrangement joins TRBV15 to TRBJ1-6; D is undetermined. Germline V CDR1 and CDR2: LNHNV, YYDKDF (reference sequence). This CDR3 region has 14 residues. Deletions cut 5 bases from V and 7 bases from J, with 12 bases between. CDR3 sequence: CATSPRRGNSPLHF. In nucleotides, the CDR3 is TGTGCCACCAGCCCTAGACGGGGAAATTCACCCCTCCACTTT.

This clone was seen a single time. This chain uses TRBV19 with TRBJ1-2, with TRBD1 matching over 12 bases. V lost 8 bases to trimming and J lost 4 bases; unmatched junction nucleotides: 5. The length of the CDR3 is 14 residues. Germline CDR1 is LNHDA and CDR2 is SQIVND (reference sequence). The CDR3 DNA reads TGTGCCAGTCGGGGGACAGGGGGCTTCTATGGCTACACCTTC. As protein: CASRGTGGFYGYTF.

J is TRBJ2-2 and V is TRBV7-7; 7 bases map to TRBD1. CDR1 SSHAT and CDR2 FNYEAQ come from the germline V gene (reference sequence). The length of the CDR3 is 15 residues. V lost 5 bases, J lost 1 base, and 4 bases stayed unmatched. CDR3 sequence reads: CASSRGGLNTGELFF. The CDR3 nucleotides are TGTGCCAGCAGCAGAGGGGGCCTGAACACCGGGGAGCTGTTTTTT.

This clone was counted once. This chain links TRBV6-1 with TRBJ1-2; D is uncertain. V was pared by 2 bases and J by 4 bases, with 11 bases between. This CDR3 region has 14 residues. Looked up from germline, CDR1 is MNHNS and CDR2 is SASEGT. The CDR3 spells CASSEQPGSYGYTF. The CDR3 DNA is TGTGCCAGCAGTGAACAACCAGGCTCCTATGGCTACACCTTC.

The J gene is TRBJ2-5, the V gene TRBV19; 10 bases agree with TRBD1. Germline V gives CDR1 LNHDA, CDR2 SQIVND (reference sequence). The V gene end was trimmed by 5 bases and the J gene end by 4 bases; junction bases not matched to a gene: 7. CDR3 length: 15 residues. CDR3 residues: CASSVRQGARETQYF. CDR3 DNA: TGTGCCAGTAGTGTTAGACAGGGGGCAAGAGAGACCCAGTACTTC. Full variable domain (outside the CDR3, taken from reference TRBV19 and TRBJ2-5): DGGITQSPKYLFRKEGQNVTLSCEQNLNHDAMYWYRQDPGQGLRLIYYSQIVNDFQKGDIAEGYSVSREKKESFPLTVTSAQKNPTAFYLCASSVRQGARETQYFGPGTRLLVL.

V and J are TRBV27 and TRBJ2-1, with TRBD2 matching 10 bases. In germline, CDR1 is MNHEY, CDR2 SMNVEV (reference sequence). The CDR3 consists of 15 residues. V trimming: 2 bases; J trimming: 6 bases; junction bases outside the gene matches: 4. The CDR3 DNA reads as TGTGCCAGCAGTTTAACTAGCGGGGTAGGCAATGAGCAGTTCTTC. It specifies CASSLTSGVGNEQFF.

V gene TRBV19 combines with J gene TRBJ1-2, with a weak D call TRBD1 (6 bases). This CDR3 has 16 residues. V was shortened by 5 bases and J by 4 bases, with 20 bases between the two germline ends. Germline V gene data show CDR1 as LNHDA and CDR2 as SQIVND (reference sequence). For the CDR3, the DNA is TGTGCCAGTAGTCCGACGGGCACAAACAGGGTCTATGGCTACACCTTC. It encodes CASSPTGTNRVYGYTF.

The chain uses TRBV11-2 and TRBJ2-1; TRBD2 aligns across 12 bases. Losses at the gene ends were 4 bases for V and 4 bases for J; bases not matched to a gene: 2. Germline CDR1 and CDR2: SGHAT and FQNNGV. There are 15 residues in the CDR3. Written as DNA, the CDR3 is TGTGCCAGCAGCTCGGGACTAGCGGGTTACAATGAGCAGTTCTTC. This gives the protein CASSSGLAGYNEQFF.

The chain joins TRBV6-5 to TRBJ2-7; tentatively, D is TRBD1 (5 bases). Germline lookup yields CDR1 MNHEY and CDR2 SVGAGI. The ends were cut back, 2 bases at V and 1 base at J, with 15 bases in the middle. There are 16 residues in the CDR3. The CDR3 nucleotides are TGTGCCAGCAGTTACCCGATGGGGCCAGGGTCCTACGAGCAGTACTTC. Translating it yields CASSYPMGPGSYEQYF.

This clone came up many times. The V gene is TRBV20-1, the J gene TRBJ1-6, with D unresolved. This CDR3 comprises 12 residues. Germline V lookup: CDR1 DFQATT, CDR2 SNEGSKA (reference sequence). V lost 3 bases to trimming and J lost 9 bases, with 9 bases between them. CDR3 loop: CSASQEASPLHF. Written as DNA, the CDR3 is TGCAGTGCTAGTCAGGAAGCTTCACCCCTCCACTTT.

The chain is built from TRBV5-1 and TRBJ2-6; 7 nucleotides line up with TRBD2. Germline V gene lookup returns CDR1 SGHRS and CDR2 YFSETQ. V trimming: 2 bases; J trimming: 3 bases; junction bases outside the gene matches: 8. The CDR3 is 17 residues long. CDR3 sequence reads: CASSFGTAGFGANVLTF. CDR3 nucleotide sequence: TGCGCCAGCAGCTTTGGAACAGCGGGGTTTGGGGCCAACGTCCTGACTTTC. The full variable domain, completed using reference TRBV5-1 and TRBJ2-6, is KAGVTQTPRYLIKTRGQQVTLSCSPISGHRSVSWYQQTPGQGLQFLFEYFSETQRNKGNFPGRFSGRQFSNSRSEMNVSTLELGDSALYLCASSFGTAGFGANVLTFGAGSRLTVL.

Here the CDR3 reads CASSLGVDEKLFF. CDR3 bases: TGTGCCAGCAGCTTGGGCGTGGATGAAAAACTGTTTTTT. The chain combines TRBV7-8 with TRBJ1-4; unclear D gene. Germline V CDR1 and CDR2: SGHVS, FQNEAQ. Trimming removed 3 bases from V and 6 bases from J, with 8 bases in between. The CDR3 is 13 residues long.

The V gene is TRBV5-1, the J gene TRBJ1-2; D perhaps matches TRBD1 (5 bases). The CDR3 consists of 15 residues. The V end was cut by 2 bases, the J end by 8 bases, with 19 bases between. Germline V CDR1 and CDR2: SGHRS, YFSETQ. CDR3: CASSFGEGRGAGYTF. The DNA of the CDR3 is TGCGCCAGCAGCTTCGGGGAGGGGCGTGGGGCCGGCTACACCTTC.

The V and J genes are TRBV24-1 and TRBJ2-5; weak D call: TRBD1 (6 bases). This CDR3 comprises 13 residues. The germline V gene encodes CDR1 KGHDR and CDR2 SFDVKD. Trimming pared 6 bases from V and 2 bases from J, leaving 9 bases between. CDR3 sequence (DNA): TGTGCCACCAGTAACAGGGCACAAGAGACCCAGTACTTC. This sequence encodes CATSNRAQETQYF.

A word on this clone: The junction differs from germline at one of its ends, possibly a read error. The CDR3 DNA reads as TGTGCTAGCAGCTTAGATAGAGGGGAGCTGTTTTTT. This gives the protein CASSLDRGELFF. The chain couples TRBV7-7 to TRBJ2-2; D unclear. Germline V gene lookup returns CDR1 SSHAT and CDR2 FNYEAQ (reference sequence). CDR3 length: 12 amino acids.

The chain uses TRBV7-2 and TRBJ2-7, with 8 bases that match TRBD1. The CDR3 sequence is 15 residues long. The V gene's germline CDR1 is SGHTA and CDR2 FQGNSA. J was trimmed by 3 bases and V by 0 bases; bases with no gene match: 4. CDR3 coding DNA: TGTGCCAGCAGCTTAGCGATTGGACAGGGCTACGAGCAGTACTTC. Encoded protein: CASSLAIGQGYEQYF.